This passage covers 21 T cell receptor beta chains from one sample sequenced in a study of blood T cell repertoires in COVID-19. The assay was immunoSEQ multiplex PCR, and TCRdb's table has in-frame clones only and misses some. The profile covers under 300,000 clones, with 80% to 85% appearing a single time and roughly 12% taken by the ten largest. The sequencing input was peripheral blood. These receptors were obtained from a woman aged 60-70 years with active or convalescent COVID-19.

The genes are TRBV18 and TRBJ1-4; TRBD1 aligns across 8 bases. The trim removed 4 bases at V and 2 bases at J, leaving 9 bases unmatched. The germline CDR1 and CDR2 sequences are KGHSH and LQKENI. CDR3 size: 17 residues. CDR3 in amino acids: CASSLSARGHTNEKLFF. The CDR3, as DNA: TGTGCCAGCTCACTTTCGGCCAGGGGGCACACTAATGAAAAACTGTTTTTT. Based on the CDR3 plus reference TRBV18 and TRBJ1-4, the full variable domain is NAGVMQNPRHLVRRRGQEARLRCSPMKGHSHVYWYRQLPEEGLKFMVYLQKENIIDESGMPKERFSAEFPKEGPSILRIQQVVRGDSAAYFCASSLSARGHTNEKLFFGSGTQLSVL.

The chain is built from TRBV30 and TRBJ1-1; the match to TRBD1 covers 7 bases. CDR3 length: 15 residues. Germline loops: CDR1 GTSNPN, CDR2 SVGIG (reference sequence). Germline trimming cut 0 bases from V and 1 base from J; bases unmatched to any gene: 5. CDR3 amino acids: CAWSVLRGPNTEAFF. CDR3 coding DNA: TGTGCCTGGAGTGTACTGAGGGGGCCGAACACTGAAGCTTTCTTT.

V gene TRBV7-9 combines with J gene TRBJ2-7; 7 positions match TRBD1. Germline CDR1 SEHNR, CDR2 FQNEAQ (reference sequence). V lost 7 bases and J lost 3; bases outside the gene matches: 12. The CDR3 has 15 amino acids. CDR3 sequence reads: CASNLAEGAHYEQYF. CDR3 DNA: TGTGCCAGCAACCTCGCAGAGGGGGCCCACTACGAGCAGTACTTC. Combining the CDR3 with reference TRBV7-9 and TRBJ2-7 gives the whole variable domain DTGVSQNPRHKITKRGQNVTFRCDPISEHNRLYWYRQTLGQGPEFLTYFQNEAQLEKSRLLSDRFSAERPKGSFSTLEIQRTEQGDSAMYLCASNLAEGAHYEQYFGPGTRLTVT.

This clone is a singleton in its sample. The rearrangement uses TRBV12-3 or TRBV12-4 and TRBJ2-7; D gene unclear. This CDR3 spans 12 amino acids. V was cut by 0 bases and J by 9 bases, with 9 bases left in between. The CDR3 reads CASSLALERQYF. The CDR3 bases are TGTGCCAGCAGTTTAGCGCTAGAGCGGCAGTACTTC.

This chain joins TRBV5-8 and TRBJ1-3; D gene unclear. Per the germline V gene, CDR1 is SGHTS and CDR2 is YDEGEE. V was trimmed by 7 bases and J by 0 bases, leaving 20 bases between them. This CDR3 spans 17 amino acids. CDR3 sequence: CASDTTIRRSSGNTIYF. The DNA of the CDR3 is TGTGCCAGCGATACCACTATACGGCGGAGCTCTGGAAACACCATATATTTT.

The chain joins TRBV18 to TRBJ1-5; 9 bases match TRBD1. In germline, CDR1 is KGHSH, CDR2 LQKENI. V lost 3 bases and J lost 3; bases outside the gene matches: 6. The length of the CDR3 is 16 residues. In DNA, the CDR3 is TGTGCCAGCTCACCGGGGACAGGGATTTACAATCAGCCCCAGCATTTT. Protein product: CASSPGTGIYNQPQHF.

The chain employs TRBV7-8 and TRBJ1-1; TRBD1 might be the D (5 bases). Per germline, CDR1 SGHVS and CDR2 FQNEAQ. V gave up 0 bases and J gave up 5 bases, with 13 bases separating them. This CDR3 comprises 15 residues. The CDR3 nucleotides are TGTGCCAGCAGCTTAGCAAACTCAAGGGGTACTGAAGCTTTCTTT. Protein sequence: CASSLANSRGTEAFF.

The chain carries TRBV6-5 and TRBJ1-2, with 10 nucleotides matching TRBD1. The germline gives CDR1 MNHEY, CDR2 SVGAGI. The CDR3 covers 15 residues. With 6 bases clipped from V and 2 bases from J, the junction kept 6 bases outside the gene matches. CDR3 sequence reads: CASRGDRGPNYGYTF. Written as DNA, the CDR3 is TGTGCCAGCAGGGGGGACAGGGGACCCAACTATGGCTACACCTTC.

The V call is TRBV7-2, the J call TRBJ2-5, with D perhaps matching TRBD2 (6 bases). This CDR3 region has 16 residues. V was pared by 3 bases and J by 2 bases, with 16 bases between. Germline assignment: CDR1 SGHTA and CDR2 FQGNSA. The CDR3 protein is CASSLEGAGIQETQYF. CDR3 in DNA: TGTGCCAGCAGCTTGGAGGGCGCCGGCATACAAGAGACCCAGTACTTC. The full variable domain, rest sourced from reference TRBV7-2 and TRBJ2-5, is GAGVSQSPSNKVTEKGKDVELRCDPISGHTALYWYRQSLGQGLEFLIYFQGNSAPDKSGLPSDRFSAERTGGSVSTLTIQRTQQEDSAVYLCASSLEGAGIQETQYFGPGTRLLVL.

In nucleotides, the CDR3 is TGTGCCAGCAGTACTATAGCGGGGCTGGACATTCAGTACTTC. This sequence encodes CASSTIAGLDIQYF. The chain is built from TRBV6-5 and TRBJ2-4, with 8 bases matching TRBD2. CDR1 is MNHEY, CDR2 SVGAGI, per germline. This CDR3 contains 14 residues. Trimming cost V 5 bases and J 8 bases; bases outside gene matches: 8.

The V and J genes are TRBV30 and TRBJ2-2, with D possibly being TRBD2 (5 bases). The CDR3 is 15 residues long. Germline V gene sequence: CDR1 GTSNPN, CDR2 SVGIG (reference sequence). Trimming took 1 base from V and 5 from J, leaving 14 bases between them. The CDR3, as DNA: TGTGCCTGGAGTGCAGCGAGGGTAGGGACCGGGGAGCTGTTTTTT. This gives the protein CAWSAARVGTGELFF. Full variable domain (outside the CDR3, taken from reference TRBV30 and TRBJ2-2): SQTIHQWPATLVQPVGSPLSLECTVEGTSNPNLYWYRQAAGRGLQLLFYSVGIGQISSEVPQNLSASRPQDRQFILSSKKLLLSDSGFYLCAWSAARVGTGELFFGEGSRLTVL.

The chain couples TRBV28 to TRBJ1-5, with TRBD1 matching over 7 bases. After removal of 2 bases from V and 4 bases from J, the junction contained 8 bases not matched to a gene. The CDR3 spans 16 residues. Germline CDR1 reads MDHEN; CDR2 reads SYDVKM. The CDR3 DNA sequence: TGTGCCAGCAGTTTAGATACAGGGGTCGAAAATCAGCCCCAGCATTTT. Amino acids: CASSLDTGVENQPQHF.

This clone was seen once. V usage is TRBV6-5 and J usage is TRBJ2-7; the match to TRBD1 covers 7 bases. Trimming cost V 0 bases and J 1 base; bases outside gene matches: 3. Per germline, CDR1 MNHEY and CDR2 SVGAGI. CDR3 length: 15 amino acids. The CDR3 sequence: CASSYSQGVSYEQYF. CDR3 nucleotides: TGTGCCAGCAGTTACTCGCAGGGGGTTTCCTACGAGCAGTACTTC.

This rearrangement joins TRBV30 to TRBJ2-5; TRBD2 agrees at 11 bases. The V and J ends lost 4 bases and 4 bases, in that order; junction bases with no gene match: 5. The CDR3 has 14 amino acids. Germline assignment: CDR1 GTSNPN and CDR2 SVGIG (reference sequence). In DNA form, the CDR3 reads TGTGCCTGGAATAGCGGGGGGGCAGGAGAGACCCAGTACTTC. It specifies CAWNSGGAGETQYF.

This clone has only a few counts. This chain links TRBV7-2 with TRBJ2-1; TRBD2 matches 7 bases. Germline V gene lookup returns CDR1 SGHTA and CDR2 FQGNSA. The CDR3 runs 15 residues. The V segment lost 0 bases and the J segment 5 bases; nucleotides outside the gene matches: 4. The CDR3 region is CASSLAGGSNNEQFF. The DNA of the CDR3 is TGTGCCAGCAGCTTAGCCGGGGGGTCAAACAATGAGCAGTTCTTC.

This clone appeared a few times. The genes are TRBV3-1 (or the pseudogene TRBV3-2) and TRBJ1-2; D possibly corresponds to TRBD1 (6 bases). Germline assignment: CDR1 LGHDT and CDR2 YNNKEL (reference sequence). This CDR3 contains 16 residues. Trimming took off 3 bases at V and 4 bases at J, with 18 bases between the two ends. Written as DNA, the CDR3 is TGTGCCAGCAGCCACCGCCGGGTTCTAGGGGGCTATGGCTACACCTTC. Its translation is CASSHRRVLGGYGYTF.

This chain uses TRBV9 with TRBJ1-2; perhaps TRBD1 as D (6 bases). Germline V lookup: CDR1 SGDLS, CDR2 YYNGEE. V lost 4 bases, J lost 5 bases, and 21 bases lay in between. CDR3 length: 16 amino acids. DNA of the CDR3: TGTGCCAGCAGCCCTACCGATGGCAGGGGTGGGTATGGCTACACCTTC. As protein: CASSPTDGRGGYGYTF.

The count of this clone is one. The rearrangement links TRBV19 to TRBJ1-4; 9 bases are shared with TRBD1. J lost 4 bases, V lost 4 bases, and 4 bases had no gene match. The CDR3 covers 15 residues. Germline CDR1 and CDR2: LNHDA and SQIVND (reference sequence). Here the CDR3 reads CASSRQGGDNEKLFF. In DNA, the CDR3 is TGTGCCAGTAGTAGACAGGGGGGGGATAATGAAAAACTGTTTTTT. The full variable domain, its missing parts supplied by reference TRBV19 and TRBJ1-4, is DGGITQSPKYLFRKEGQNVTLSCEQNLNHDAMYWYRQDPGQGLRLIYYSQIVNDFQKGDIAEGYSVSREKKESFPLTVTSAQKNPTAFYLCASSRQGGDNEKLFFGSGTQLSVL.

The chain is built from TRBV5-4 and TRBJ2-1, with D unclear. CDR1 SGHNT and CDR2 YYREEE come from the germline V gene (reference sequence). V was trimmed by 5 bases and J by 2 bases, leaving 11 bases between them. The CDR3 is 14 residues long. For the CDR3, the DNA is TGTGCCAGCAGTTCACCCCACACCTACAATGAGCAGTTCTTC. It is translated as CASSSPHTYNEQFF.

The rearrangement uses TRBV30 and TRBJ1-3, with no clear D. From germline, CDR1 is GTSNPN and CDR2 SVGIG (reference sequence). The CDR3 runs 14 residues. V was clipped by 2 bases and J by 1 base, with 9 bases between them. The CDR3 sequence: CAWSPRVSGNTIYF. The CDR3 bases are TGTGCCTGGAGTCCGAGGGTATCTGGAAACACCATATATTTT.

This clone was recorded a few times. In DNA form, the CDR3 reads TGTGCCAGTAGTCCACAACAGGGGCGGCTGGGCGAGCAGTACTTC. Its translation: CASSPQQGRLGEQYF. This chain connects TRBV19 to TRBJ2-7; 7 bases match TRBD1. The CDR3 totals 15 residues. Trimming removed 5 bases from V and 6 bases from J; junction bases left unmatched: 13. CDR1 is LNHDA, CDR2 SQIVND, per germline (reference sequence).